This T cell receptor (beta chain) was identified in a study of control samples from healthy donors and cancer patients. Sequencing used immunoSEQ multiplex PCR; TCRdb keeps in-frame clones, though not all of them. The sample carries over 150,000 clones, just under 95% recorded once. The CDR3 is 14 amino acids. V was pared by 3 bases and J by 9 bases, with 12 bases between. In germline, CDR1 is MDHEN, CDR2 SYDVKM. Sequencing input: blood. The receptor comes from a middle-aged man in good health. The gene calls are TRBV28 and TRBJ1-6; D call uncertain. CDR3: CASSLGLPTSPLHF. CDR3 nucleotides: TGTGCCAGCAGTTTGGGTCTGCCGACTTCACCCCTCCACTTT.